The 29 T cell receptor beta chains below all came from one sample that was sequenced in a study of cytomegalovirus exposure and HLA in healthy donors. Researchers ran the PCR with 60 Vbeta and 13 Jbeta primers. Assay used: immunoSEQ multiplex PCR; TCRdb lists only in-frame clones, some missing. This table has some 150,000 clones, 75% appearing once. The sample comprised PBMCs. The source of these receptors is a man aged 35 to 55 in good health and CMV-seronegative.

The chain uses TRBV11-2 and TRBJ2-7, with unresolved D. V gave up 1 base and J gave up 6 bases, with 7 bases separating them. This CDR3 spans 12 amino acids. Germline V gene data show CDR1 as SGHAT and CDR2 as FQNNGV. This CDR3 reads CASSLASGEQYF. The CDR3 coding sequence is TGTGCCAGCAGCTTAGCTAGTGGCGAGCAGTACTTC.

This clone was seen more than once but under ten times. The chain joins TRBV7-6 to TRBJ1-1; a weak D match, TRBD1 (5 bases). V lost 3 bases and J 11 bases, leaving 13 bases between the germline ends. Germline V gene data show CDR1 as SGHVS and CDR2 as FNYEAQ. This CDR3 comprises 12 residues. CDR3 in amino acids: CASSFAGDGAFF. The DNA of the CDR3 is TGTGCCAGCAGCTTCGCGGGGGACGGGGCTTTCTTT.

CDR3 DNA: TGTGCCAGTAGTCCAATCGACAGGGGAACGGGAAACACCATATATTTT. Translated: CASSPIDRGTGNTIYF. The chain couples TRBV19 to TRBJ1-3, with 8 positions matching TRBD1. V gave up 5 bases and J gave up 4 bases; unmatched junction bases: 10. CDR3 length equals 16 residues. In germline, CDR1 is LNHDA, CDR2 SQIVND (reference sequence).

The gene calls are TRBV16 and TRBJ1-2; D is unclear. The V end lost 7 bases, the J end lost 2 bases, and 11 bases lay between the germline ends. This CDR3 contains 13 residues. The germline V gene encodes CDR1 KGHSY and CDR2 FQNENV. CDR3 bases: TGTGCCAGCACCCTGGGGAGGAACTATGGCTACACCTTC. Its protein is CASTLGRNYGYTF.

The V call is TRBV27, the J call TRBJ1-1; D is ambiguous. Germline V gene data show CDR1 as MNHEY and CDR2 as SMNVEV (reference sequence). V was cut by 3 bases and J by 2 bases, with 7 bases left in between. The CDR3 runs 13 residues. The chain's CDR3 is CASSFRDNTEAFF. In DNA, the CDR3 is TGTGCCAGCAGTTTCCGGGATAACACTGAAGCTTTCTTT.

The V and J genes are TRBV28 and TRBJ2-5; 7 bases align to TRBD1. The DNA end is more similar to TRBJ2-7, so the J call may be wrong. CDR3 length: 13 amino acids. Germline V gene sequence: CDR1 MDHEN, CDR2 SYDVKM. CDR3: CASSWRQGREQYF. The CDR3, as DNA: TGTGCCAGCAGTTGGCGACAGGGACGCGAGCAGTACTTC.

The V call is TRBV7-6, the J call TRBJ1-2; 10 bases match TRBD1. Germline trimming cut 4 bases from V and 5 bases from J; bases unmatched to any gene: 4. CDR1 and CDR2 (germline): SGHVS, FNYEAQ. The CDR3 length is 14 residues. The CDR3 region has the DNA TGTGCCAGCAGCTCCCGACAGGGGGCTTATGGCTACACCTTC. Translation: CASSSRQGAYGYTF.

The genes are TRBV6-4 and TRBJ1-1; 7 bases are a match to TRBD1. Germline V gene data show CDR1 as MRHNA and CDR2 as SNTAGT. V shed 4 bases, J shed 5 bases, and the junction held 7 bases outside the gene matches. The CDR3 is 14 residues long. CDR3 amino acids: CASSVGGGDTEAFF. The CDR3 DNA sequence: TGTGCCAGCAGTGTAGGAGGGGGCGATACTGAAGCTTTCTTT.

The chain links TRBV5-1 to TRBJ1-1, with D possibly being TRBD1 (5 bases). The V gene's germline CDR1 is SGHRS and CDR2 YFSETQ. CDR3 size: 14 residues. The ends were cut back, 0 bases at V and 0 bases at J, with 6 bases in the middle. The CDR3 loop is CASSLEGLNTEAFF. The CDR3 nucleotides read TGCGCCAGCAGCTTGGAGGGGTTGAACACTGAAGCTTTCTTT.

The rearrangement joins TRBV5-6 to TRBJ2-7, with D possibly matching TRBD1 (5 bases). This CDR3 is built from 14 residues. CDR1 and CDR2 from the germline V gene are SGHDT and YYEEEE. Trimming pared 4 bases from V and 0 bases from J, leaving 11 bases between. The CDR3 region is CASSPGHGSYEQYF. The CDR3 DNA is TGTGCCAGCAGCCCCGGACACGGCTCCTACGAGCAGTACTTC.

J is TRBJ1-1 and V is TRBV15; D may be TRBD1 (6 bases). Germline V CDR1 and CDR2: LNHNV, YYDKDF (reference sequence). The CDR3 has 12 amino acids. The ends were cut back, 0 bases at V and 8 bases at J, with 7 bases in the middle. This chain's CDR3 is CATSREGTEAFF. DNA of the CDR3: TGTGCCACCAGCAGAGAAGGGACAGAAGCTTTCTTT. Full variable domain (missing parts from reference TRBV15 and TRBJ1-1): DAMVIQNPRYQVTQFGKPVTLSCSQTLNHNVMYWYQQKSSQAPKLLFHYYDKDFNNEADTPDNFQSRRPNTSFCFLDIRSPGLGDTAMYLCATSREGTEAFFGQGTRLTVV.

Written as DNA, the CDR3 is TGCAGCGCTGGTGGGACAGGGGGAATGAACACTGAAGCTTTCTTT. It translates to CSAGGTGGMNTEAFF. The rearrangement links TRBV29-1 to TRBJ1-1, with 11 bases lining up with TRBD1. The CDR3 runs 15 residues. Trimming removed 7 bases from V and 0 bases from J; junction bases left unmatched: 7. Germline lookup yields CDR1 SQVTM and CDR2 ANQGSEA.

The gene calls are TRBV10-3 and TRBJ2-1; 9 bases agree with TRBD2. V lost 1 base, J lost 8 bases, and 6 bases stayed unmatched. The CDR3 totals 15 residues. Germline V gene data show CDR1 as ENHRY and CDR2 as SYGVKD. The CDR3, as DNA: TGTGCCATCAGTGAGTGGGGCGGGGGGGACGATGAGCAGTTCTTC. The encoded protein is CAISEWGGGDDEQFF.

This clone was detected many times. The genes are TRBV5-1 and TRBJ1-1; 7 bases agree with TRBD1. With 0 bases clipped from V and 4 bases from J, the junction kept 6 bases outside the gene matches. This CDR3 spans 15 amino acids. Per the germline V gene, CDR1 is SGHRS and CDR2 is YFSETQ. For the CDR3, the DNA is TGCGCCAGCAGCTTGGGACAGGGACGGGTCACTGAAGCTTTCTTT. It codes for CASSLGQGRVTEAFF. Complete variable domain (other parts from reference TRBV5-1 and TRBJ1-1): KAGVTQTPRYLIKTRGQQVTLSCSPISGHRSVSWYQQTPGQGLQFLFEYFSETQRNKGNFPGRFSGRQFSNSRSEMNVSTLELGDSALYLCASSLGQGRVTEAFFGQGTRLTVV.

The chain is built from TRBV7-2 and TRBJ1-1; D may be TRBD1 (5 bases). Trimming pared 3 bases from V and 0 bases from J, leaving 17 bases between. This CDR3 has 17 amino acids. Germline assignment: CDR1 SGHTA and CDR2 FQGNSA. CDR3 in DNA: TGTGCCAGCAGCTTCCTTTTCCAGGGTTACATGAACACTGAAGCTTTCTTT. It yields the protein CASSFLFQGYMNTEAFF. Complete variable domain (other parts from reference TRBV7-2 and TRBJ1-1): GAGVSQSPSNKVTEKGKDVELRCDPISGHTALYWYRQSLGQGLEFLIYFQGNSAPDKSGLPSDRFSAERTGGSVSTLTIQRTQQEDSAVYLCASSFLFQGYMNTEAFFGQGTRLTVV.

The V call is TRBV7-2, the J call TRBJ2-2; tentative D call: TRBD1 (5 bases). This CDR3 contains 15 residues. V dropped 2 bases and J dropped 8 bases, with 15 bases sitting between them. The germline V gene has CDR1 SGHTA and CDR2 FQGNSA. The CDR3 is CASSLLDSPEGELFF. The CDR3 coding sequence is TGTGCCAGCAGCTTACTTGACAGTCCGGAGGGGGAGCTGTTTTTT.

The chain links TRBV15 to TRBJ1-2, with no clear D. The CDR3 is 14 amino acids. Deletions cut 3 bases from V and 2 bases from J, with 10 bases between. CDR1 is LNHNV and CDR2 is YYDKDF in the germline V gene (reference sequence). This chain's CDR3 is CATSSGLTNYGYTF. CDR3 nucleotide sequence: TGTGCCACCAGCAGCGGACTGACAAACTATGGCTACACCTTC.

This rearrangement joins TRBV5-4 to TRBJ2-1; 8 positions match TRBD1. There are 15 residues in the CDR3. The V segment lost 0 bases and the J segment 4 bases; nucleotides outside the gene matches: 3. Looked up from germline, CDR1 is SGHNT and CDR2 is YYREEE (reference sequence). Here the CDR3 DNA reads TGTGCCAGCAGCTTGGAGACAGGGGTGTACAATGAGCAGTTCTTC. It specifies CASSLETGVYNEQFF.

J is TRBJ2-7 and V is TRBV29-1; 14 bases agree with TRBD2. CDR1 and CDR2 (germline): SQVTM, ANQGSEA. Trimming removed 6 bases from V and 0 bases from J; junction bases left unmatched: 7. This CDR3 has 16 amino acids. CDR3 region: CSVYGTSGGHSYEQYF. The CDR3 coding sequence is TGCAGCGTGTATGGGACTAGCGGGGGTCACTCCTACGAGCAGTACTTC.

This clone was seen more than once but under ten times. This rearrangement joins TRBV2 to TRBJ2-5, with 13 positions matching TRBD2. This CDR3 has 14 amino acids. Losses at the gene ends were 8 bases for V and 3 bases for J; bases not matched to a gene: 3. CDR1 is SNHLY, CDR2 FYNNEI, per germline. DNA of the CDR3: TGTGCCAGCGCCGGGACTAGCGGGGAAGAGACCCAGTACTTC. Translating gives CASAGTSGEETQYF.

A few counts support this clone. The CDR3 bases are TGTGCCAGTAAGACCGACAGAGGGGGTGAAAAACTGTTTTTT. Amino acids: CASKTDRGGEKLFF. The genes are TRBV19 and TRBJ1-4; TRBD1 is a possible D gene (6 bases). In germline, CDR1 is LNHDA, CDR2 SQIVND (reference sequence). The CDR3 spans 14 residues. Trimming removed 7 bases from V and 7 bases from J, with 16 bases in between. The variable domain in full, with the rest retrieved from reference TRBV19 and TRBJ1-4, is DGGITQSPKYLFRKEGQNVTLSCEQNLNHDAMYWYRQDPGQGLRLIYYSQIVNDFQKGDIAEGYSVSREKKESFPLTVTSAQKNPTAFYLCASKTDRGGEKLFFGSGTQLSVL.

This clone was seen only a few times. The CDR3: CASSLAGGDTDTQYF. The DNA for the CDR3 is TGCGCCAGCAGCTTGGCCGGGGGGGACACAGATACGCAGTATTTT. The chain combines TRBV5-1 with TRBJ2-3; 8 bases line up with TRBD2. Per the germline V gene, CDR1 is SGHRS and CDR2 is YFSETQ. V was clipped by 0 bases and J by 2 bases; unmatched bases: 2. This CDR3 is built from 15 residues. The full variable domain, rest sourced from reference TRBV5-1 and TRBJ2-3, is KAGVTQTPRYLIKTRGQQVTLSCSPISGHRSVSWYQQTPGQGLQFLFEYFSETQRNKGNFPGRFSGRQFSNSRSEMNVSTLELGDSALYLCASSLAGGDTDTQYFGPGTRLTVL.

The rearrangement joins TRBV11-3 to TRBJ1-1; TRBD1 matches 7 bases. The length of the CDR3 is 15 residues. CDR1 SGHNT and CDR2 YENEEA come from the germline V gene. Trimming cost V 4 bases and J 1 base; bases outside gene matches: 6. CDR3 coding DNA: TGTGCCAGCAGCTCCGGACAGGCGGGGAACACTGAAGCTTTCTTT. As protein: CASSSGQAGNTEAFF.

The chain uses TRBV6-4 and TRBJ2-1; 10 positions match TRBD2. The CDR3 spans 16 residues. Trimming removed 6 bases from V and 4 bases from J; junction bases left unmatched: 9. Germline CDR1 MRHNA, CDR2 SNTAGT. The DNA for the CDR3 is TGTGCCAGCAGCGCCAGCGGGGGGGTGGGATACAATGAGCAGTTCTTC. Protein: CASSASGGVGYNEQFF.

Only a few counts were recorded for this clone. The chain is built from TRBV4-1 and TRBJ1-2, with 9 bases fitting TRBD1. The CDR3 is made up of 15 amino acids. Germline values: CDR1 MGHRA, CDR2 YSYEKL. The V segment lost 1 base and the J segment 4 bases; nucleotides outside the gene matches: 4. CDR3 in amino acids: CASSQVGTGSYGYTF. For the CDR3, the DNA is TGCGCCAGCAGCCAAGTAGGGACAGGGAGCTATGGCTACACCTTC.

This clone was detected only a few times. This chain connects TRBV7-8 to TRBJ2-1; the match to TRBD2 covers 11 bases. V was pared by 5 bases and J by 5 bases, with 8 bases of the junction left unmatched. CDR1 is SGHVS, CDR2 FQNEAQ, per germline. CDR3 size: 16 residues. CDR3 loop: CASSPLAGGNHNEQFF. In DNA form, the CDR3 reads TGTGCCAGCAGCCCTCTAGCGGGGGGTAATCACAATGAGCAGTTCTTC.

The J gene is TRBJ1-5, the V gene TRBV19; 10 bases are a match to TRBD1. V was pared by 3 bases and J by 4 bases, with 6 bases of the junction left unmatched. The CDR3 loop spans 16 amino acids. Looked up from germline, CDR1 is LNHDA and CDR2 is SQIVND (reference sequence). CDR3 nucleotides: TGTGCCAGTAGTATCTCGACAGGGGGCCGAAATCAGCCCCAGCATTTT. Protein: CASSISTGGRNQPQHF.

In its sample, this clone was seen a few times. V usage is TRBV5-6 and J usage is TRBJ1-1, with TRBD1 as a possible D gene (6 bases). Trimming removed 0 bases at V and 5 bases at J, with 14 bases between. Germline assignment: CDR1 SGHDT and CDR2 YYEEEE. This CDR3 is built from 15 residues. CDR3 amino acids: CASSLGLGGQTEAFF. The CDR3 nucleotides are TGTGCCAGCAGCTTGGGTCTCGGGGGGCAAACTGAAGCTTTCTTT.

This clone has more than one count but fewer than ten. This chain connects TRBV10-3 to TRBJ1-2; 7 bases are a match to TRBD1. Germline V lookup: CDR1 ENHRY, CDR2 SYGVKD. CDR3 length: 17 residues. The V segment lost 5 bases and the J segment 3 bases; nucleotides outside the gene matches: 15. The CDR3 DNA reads TGTGCCATCAGTTCAGTCTCCGGTAGGGGGCTGGACTATGGCTACACCTTC. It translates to CAISSVSGRGLDYGYTF.